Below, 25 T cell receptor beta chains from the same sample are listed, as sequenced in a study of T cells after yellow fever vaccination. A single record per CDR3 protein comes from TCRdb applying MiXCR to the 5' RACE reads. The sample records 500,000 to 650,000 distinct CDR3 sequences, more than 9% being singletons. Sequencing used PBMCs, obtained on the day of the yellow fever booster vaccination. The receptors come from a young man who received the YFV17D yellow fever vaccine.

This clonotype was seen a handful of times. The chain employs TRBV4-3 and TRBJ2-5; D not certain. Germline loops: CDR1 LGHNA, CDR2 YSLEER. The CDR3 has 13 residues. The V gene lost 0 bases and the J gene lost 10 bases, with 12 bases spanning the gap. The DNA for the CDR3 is TGCGCCAGCAGCCAAGACCTCCAAACGGGCCAGTACTTC. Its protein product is CASSQDLQTGQYF.

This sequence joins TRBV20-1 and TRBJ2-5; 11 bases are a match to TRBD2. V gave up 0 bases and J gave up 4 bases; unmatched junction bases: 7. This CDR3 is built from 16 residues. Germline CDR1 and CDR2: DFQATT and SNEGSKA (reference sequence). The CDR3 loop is CSARDLKLAGGETQYF. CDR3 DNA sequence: TGCAGTGCTAGAGATCTGAAGCTAGCGGGAGGAGAGACCCAGTACTTC.

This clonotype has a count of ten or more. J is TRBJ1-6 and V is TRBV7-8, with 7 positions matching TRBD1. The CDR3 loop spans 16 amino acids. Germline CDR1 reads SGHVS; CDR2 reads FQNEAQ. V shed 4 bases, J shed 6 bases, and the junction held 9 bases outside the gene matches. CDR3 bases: TGTGCCAGCAGCTCTCCAGGGGGTGGGGGTAATTCACCCCTCCACTTT. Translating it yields CASSSPGGGGNSPLHF.

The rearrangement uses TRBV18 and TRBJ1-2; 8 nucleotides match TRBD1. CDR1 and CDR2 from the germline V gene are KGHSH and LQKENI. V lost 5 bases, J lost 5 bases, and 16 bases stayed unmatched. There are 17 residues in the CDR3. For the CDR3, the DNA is TGTGCCAGCTCATCTGGGACAGGCTCCCTTGGTGGGTATGGCTACACCTTC. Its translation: CASSSGTGSLGGYGYTF.

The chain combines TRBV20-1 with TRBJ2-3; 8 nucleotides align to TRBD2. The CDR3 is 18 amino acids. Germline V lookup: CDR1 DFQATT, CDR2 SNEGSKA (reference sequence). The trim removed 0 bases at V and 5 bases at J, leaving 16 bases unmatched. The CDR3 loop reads CSARDSPVGREVIDTQYF. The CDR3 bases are TGCAGTGCTAGAGATTCCCCCGTAGGGCGGGAGGTAATAGATACGCAGTATTTT.

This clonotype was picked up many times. The CDR3 nucleotides read TGTGCCAGCAGCAAGGGACAGCGCTTTAATGAAAAACTGTTTTTT. Translating it yields CASSKGQRFNEKLFF. V usage is TRBV7-2 and J usage is TRBJ1-4; 7 positions agree with TRBD1. Germline V lookup: CDR1 SGHTA, CDR2 FQGNSA. CDR3 length: 15 amino acids. V dropped 5 bases and J dropped 4; count of bases not matched to a gene: 7.

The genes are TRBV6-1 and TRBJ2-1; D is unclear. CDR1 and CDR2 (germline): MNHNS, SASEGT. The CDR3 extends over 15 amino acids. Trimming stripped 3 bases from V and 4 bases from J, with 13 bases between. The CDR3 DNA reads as TGTGCCAGCAGTGAGCAGGCTGCTTCATACAATGAGCAGTTCTTC. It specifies CASSEQAASYNEQFF.

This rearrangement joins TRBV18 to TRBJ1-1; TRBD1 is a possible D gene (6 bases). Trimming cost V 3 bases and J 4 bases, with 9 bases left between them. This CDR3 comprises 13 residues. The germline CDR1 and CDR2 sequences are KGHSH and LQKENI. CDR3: CASSPGGPTEAFF. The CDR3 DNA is TGTGCCAGCTCACCGGGGGGGCCCACTGAAGCTTTCTTT. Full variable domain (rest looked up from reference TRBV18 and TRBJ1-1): NAGVMQNPRHLVRRRGQEARLRCSPMKGHSHVYWYRQLPEEGLKFMVYLQKENIIDESGMPKERFSAEFPKEGPSILRIQQVVRGDSAAYFCASSPGGPTEAFFGQGTRLTVV.

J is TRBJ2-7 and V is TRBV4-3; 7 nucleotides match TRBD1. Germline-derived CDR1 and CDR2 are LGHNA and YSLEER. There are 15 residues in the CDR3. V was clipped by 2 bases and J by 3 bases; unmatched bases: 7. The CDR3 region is CASSQLATGSYEQYF. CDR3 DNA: TGCGCCAGCAGCCAACTCGCGACAGGGAGCTACGAGCAGTACTTC.

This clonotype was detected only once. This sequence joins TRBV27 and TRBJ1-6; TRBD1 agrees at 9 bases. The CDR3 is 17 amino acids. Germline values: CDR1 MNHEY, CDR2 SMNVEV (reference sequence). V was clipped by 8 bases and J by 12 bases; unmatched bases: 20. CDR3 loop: CASGWASGQGPSLPLHF. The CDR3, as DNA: TGTGCCAGCGGTTGGGCCTCGGGACAGGGACCTAGTTTACCCCTCCACTTT.

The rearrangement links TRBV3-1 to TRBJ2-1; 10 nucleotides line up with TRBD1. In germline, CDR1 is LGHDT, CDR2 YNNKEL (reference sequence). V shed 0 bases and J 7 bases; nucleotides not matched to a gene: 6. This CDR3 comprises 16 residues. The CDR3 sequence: CASSQDRGQGRNEQFF. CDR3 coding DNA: TGTGCCAGCAGCCAAGACAGGGGACAGGGGCGGAATGAGCAGTTCTTC.

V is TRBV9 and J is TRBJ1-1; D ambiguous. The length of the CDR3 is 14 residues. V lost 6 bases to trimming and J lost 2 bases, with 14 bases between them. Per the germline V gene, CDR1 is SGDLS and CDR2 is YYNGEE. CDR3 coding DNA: TGTGCCAGCAACCGGGGATTGGAAAACACTGAAGCTTTCTTT. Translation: CASNRGLENTEAFF.

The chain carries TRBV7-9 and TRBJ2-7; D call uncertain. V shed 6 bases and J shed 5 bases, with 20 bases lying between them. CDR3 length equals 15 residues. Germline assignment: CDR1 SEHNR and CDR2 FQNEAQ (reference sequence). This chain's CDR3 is CASRPGPLTQDEQYF. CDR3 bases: TGTGCCAGCAGGCCCGGTCCGTTGACCCAAGACGAGCAGTACTTC.

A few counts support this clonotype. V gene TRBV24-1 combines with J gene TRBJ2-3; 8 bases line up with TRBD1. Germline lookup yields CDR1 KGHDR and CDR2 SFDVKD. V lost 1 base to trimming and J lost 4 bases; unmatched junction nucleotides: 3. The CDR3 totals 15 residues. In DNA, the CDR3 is TGTGCCACCAGTGATTTCACAGGGGGAGCAGATACGCAGTATTTT. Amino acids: CATSDFTGGADTQYF.

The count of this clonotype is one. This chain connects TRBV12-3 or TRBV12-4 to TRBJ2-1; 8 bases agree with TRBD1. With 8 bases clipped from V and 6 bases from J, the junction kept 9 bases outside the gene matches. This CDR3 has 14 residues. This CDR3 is CASRRQGLGNEQFF. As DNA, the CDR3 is TGTGCCAGCCGAAGACAGGGGTTGGGCAATGAGCAGTTCTTC.

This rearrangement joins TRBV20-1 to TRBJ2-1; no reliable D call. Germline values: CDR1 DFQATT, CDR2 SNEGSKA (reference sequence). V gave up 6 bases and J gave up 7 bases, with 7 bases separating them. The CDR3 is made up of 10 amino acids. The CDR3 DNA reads TGCAGTGCCGTGGGGAATGAGCAGTTCTTC. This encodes CSAVGNEQFF.

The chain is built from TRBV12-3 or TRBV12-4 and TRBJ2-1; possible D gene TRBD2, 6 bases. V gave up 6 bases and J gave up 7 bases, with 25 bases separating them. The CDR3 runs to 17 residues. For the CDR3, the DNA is TGTGCCAGCAGCTCGCCGTCGGGGGACTTCTATAGTAATGAGCAGTTCTTC. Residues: CASSSPSGDFYSNEQFF.

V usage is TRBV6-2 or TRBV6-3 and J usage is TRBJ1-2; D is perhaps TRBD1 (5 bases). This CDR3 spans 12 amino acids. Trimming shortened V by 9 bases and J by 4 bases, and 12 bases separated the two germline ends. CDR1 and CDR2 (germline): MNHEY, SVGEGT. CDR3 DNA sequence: TGTGCCAGTCACGGGACGTTCTATGGCTACACCTTC. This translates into CASHGTFYGYTF.

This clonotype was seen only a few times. CDR3 sequence (DNA): TGCAGTGCTAGGCCGGTCGCCAGGAATAATGGCTACACCTTC. Its translation: CSARPVARNNGYTF. V and J are TRBV20-1 and TRBJ1-2, with unresolved D. Germline CDR1 is DFQATT and CDR2 is SNEGSKA (reference sequence). The CDR3 contains 14 residues. V gave up 3 bases and J gave up 6 bases, with 17 bases separating them.

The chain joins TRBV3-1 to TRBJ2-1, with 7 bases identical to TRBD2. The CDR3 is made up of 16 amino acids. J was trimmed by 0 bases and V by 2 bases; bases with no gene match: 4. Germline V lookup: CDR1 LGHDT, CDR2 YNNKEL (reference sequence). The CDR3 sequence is CASSQSLAVSYNEQFF. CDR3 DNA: TGTGCCAGCAGCCAATCCCTAGCGGTCTCCTACAATGAGCAGTTCTTC.

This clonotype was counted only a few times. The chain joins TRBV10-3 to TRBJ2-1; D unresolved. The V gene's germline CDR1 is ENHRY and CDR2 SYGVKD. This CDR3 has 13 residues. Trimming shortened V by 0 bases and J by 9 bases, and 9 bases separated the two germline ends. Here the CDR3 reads CAISESGPSEQFF. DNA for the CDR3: TGTGCCATCAGTGAGTCTGGCCCATCTGAGCAGTTCTTC.

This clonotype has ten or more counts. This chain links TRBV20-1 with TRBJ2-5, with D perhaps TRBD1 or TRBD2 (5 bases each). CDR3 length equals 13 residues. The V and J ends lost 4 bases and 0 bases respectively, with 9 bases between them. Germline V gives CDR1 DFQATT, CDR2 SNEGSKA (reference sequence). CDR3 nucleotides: TGCAGTGCTACAGGGACGGACCAAGAGACCCAGTACTTC. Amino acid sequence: CSATGTDQETQYF.

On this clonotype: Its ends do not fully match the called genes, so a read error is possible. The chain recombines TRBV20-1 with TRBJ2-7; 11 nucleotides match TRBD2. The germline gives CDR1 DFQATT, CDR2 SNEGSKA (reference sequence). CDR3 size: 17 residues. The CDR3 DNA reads TGCTGTGCTAGGACGGGACTAGCGGCCTTAGGCTCCTACGAGCAGTACTTC. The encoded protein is CCARTGLAALGSYEQYF.

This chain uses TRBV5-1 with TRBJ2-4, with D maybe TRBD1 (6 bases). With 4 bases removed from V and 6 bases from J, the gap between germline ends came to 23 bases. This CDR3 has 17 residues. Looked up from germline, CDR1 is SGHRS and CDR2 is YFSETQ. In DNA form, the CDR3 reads TGCGCCAGCAGCCCGGAAAAGACAGGAGACATCATAAACATTCAGTACTTC. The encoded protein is CASSPEKTGDIINIQYF.

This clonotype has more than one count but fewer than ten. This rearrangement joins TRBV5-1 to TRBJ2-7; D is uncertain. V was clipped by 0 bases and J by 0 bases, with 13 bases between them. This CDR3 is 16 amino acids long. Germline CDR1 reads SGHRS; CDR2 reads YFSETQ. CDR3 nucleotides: TGCGCCAGCAGCTTGGGTGTGGCCGCCCTCTCCTACGAGCAGTACTTC. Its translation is CASSLGVAALSYEQYF.